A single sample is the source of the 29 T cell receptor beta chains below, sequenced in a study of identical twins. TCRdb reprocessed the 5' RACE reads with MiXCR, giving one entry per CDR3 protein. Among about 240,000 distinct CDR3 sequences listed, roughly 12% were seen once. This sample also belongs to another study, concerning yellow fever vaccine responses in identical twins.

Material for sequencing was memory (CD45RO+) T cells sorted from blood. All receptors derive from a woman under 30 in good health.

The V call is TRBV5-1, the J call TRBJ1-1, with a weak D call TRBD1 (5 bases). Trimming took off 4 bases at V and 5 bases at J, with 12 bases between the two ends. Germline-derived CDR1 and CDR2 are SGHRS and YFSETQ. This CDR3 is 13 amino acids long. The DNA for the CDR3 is TGCGCCAGCAGCCTTTCCGCAGGGACTGAAGCTTTCTTT. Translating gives CASSLSAGTEAFF.

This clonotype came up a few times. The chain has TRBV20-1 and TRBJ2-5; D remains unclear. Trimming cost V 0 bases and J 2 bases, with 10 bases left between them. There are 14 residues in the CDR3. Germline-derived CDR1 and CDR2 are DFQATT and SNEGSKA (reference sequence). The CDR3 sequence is CSARDPNRQETQYF. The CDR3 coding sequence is TGCAGTGCTAGAGATCCCAACAGACAAGAGACCCAGTACTTC.

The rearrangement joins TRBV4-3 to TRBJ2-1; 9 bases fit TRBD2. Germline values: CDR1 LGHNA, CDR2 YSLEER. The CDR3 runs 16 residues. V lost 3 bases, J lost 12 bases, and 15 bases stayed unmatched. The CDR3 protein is CASSQTIAGAHGRQFF. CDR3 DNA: TGCGCCAGCAGCCAGACTATAGCGGGAGCCCACGGTCGGCAGTTCTTC.

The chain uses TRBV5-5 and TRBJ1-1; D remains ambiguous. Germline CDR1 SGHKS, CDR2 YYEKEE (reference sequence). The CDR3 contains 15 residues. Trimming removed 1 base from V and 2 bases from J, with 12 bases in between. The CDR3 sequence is CASSLYGSANTEAFF. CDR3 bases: TGTGCCAGCAGCTTGTATGGCAGCGCAAACACTGAAGCTTTCTTT.

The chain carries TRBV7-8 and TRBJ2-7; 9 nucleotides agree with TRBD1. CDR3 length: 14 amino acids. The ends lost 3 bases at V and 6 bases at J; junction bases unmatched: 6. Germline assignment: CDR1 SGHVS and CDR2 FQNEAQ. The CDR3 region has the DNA TGTGCCAGCAGCTTTCGGGACAGGGTATCCGAGCAGTACTTC. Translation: CASSFRDRVSEQYF. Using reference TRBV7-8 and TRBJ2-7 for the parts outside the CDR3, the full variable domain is GAGVSQSPRYKVAKRGQDVALRCDPISGHVSLFWYQQALGQGPEFLTYFQNEAQLDKSGLPSDRFFAERPEGSVSTLKIQRTQQEDSAVYLCASSFRDRVSEQYFGPGTRLTVT.

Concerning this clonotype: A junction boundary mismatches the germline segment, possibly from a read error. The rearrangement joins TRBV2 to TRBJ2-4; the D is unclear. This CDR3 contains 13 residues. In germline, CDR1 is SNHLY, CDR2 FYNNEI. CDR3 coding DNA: TGTGCCAGCAGTGAATTTCTCGAGCCAGGTGTGCCCTTC. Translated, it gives CASSEFLEPGVPF.

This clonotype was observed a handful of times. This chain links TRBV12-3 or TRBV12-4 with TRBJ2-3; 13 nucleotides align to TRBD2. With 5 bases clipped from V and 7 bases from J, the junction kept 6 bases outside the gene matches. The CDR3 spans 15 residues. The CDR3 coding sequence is TGTGCCAGCAGTCCCAGGACTAGCGGGGGAAATACGCAGTATTTT. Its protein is CASSPRTSGGNTQYF.

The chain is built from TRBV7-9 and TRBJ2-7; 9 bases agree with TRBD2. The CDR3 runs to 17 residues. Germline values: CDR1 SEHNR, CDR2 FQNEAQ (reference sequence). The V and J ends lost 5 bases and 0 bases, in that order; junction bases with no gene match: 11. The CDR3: CASSLGLASFSSYEQYF. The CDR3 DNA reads TGTGCCAGCAGCCTCGGACTAGCGTCCTTTAGCTCCTACGAGCAGTACTTC.

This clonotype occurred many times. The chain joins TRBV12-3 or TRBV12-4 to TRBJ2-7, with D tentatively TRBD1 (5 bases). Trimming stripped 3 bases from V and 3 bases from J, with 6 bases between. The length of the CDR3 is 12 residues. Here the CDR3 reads CASSLTVYEQYF. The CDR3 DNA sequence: TGTGCCAGCAGTTTGACAGTCTACGAGCAGTACTTC.

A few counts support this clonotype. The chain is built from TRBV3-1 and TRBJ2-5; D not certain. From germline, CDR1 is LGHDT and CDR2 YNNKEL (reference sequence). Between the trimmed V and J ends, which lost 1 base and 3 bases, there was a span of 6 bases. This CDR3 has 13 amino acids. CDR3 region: CASSQGAEETQYF. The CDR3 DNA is TGTGCCAGCAGCCAAGGGGCGGAAGAGACCCAGTACTTC.

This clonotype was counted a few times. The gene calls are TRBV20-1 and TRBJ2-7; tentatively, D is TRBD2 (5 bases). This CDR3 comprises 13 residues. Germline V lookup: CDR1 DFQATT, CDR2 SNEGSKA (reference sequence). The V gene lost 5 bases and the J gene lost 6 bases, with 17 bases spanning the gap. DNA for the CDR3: TGCAGTGCTCCAAGACCAGGAGGCGGCGAGCAGTACTTC. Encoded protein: CSAPRPGGGEQYF.

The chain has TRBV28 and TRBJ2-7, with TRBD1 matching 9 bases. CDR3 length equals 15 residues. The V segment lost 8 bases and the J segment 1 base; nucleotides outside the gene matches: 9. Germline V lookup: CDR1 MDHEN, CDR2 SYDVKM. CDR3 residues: CASGPGGQGSYEQYF. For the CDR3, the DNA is TGTGCCAGCGGACCCGGGGGACAGGGATCCTACGAGCAGTACTTC.

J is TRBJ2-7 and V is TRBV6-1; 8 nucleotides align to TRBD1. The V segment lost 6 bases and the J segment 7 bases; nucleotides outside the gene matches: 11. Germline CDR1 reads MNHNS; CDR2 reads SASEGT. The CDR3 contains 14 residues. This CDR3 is CASRDDRGRDEQYF. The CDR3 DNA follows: TGTGCCAGCAGGGACGACAGGGGAAGAGATGAGCAGTACTTC.

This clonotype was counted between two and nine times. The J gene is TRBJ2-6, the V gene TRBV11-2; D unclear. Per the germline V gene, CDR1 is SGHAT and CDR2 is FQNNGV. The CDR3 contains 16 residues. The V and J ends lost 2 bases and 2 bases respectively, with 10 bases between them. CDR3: CASSLSRAAGANVLTF. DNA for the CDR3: TGTGCCAGCAGCTTATCTCGGGCGGCTGGGGCCAACGTCCTGACTTTC.

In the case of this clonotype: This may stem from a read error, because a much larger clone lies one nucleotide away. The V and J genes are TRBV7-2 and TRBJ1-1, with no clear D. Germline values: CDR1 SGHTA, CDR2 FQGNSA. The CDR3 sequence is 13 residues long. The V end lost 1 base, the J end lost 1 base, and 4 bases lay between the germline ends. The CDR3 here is CASSLVPNTEAFF. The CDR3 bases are TGTGCCAGCAGCTTAGTTCCGAACACTGAAGCTTTCTTT. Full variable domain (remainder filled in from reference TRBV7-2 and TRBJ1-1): GAGVSQSPSNKVTEKGKDVELRCDPISGHTALYWYRQSLGQGLEFLIYFQGNSAPDKSGLPSDRFSAERTGGSVSTLTIQRTQQEDSAVYLCASSLVPNTEAFFGQGTRLTVV.

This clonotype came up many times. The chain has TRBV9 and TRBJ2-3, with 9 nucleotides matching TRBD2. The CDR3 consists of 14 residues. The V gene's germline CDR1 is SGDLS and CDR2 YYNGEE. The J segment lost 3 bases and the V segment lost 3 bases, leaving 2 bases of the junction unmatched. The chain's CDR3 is CASSATSGTDTQYF. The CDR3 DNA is TGTGCCAGCAGCGCGACTAGCGGTACAGATACGCAGTATTTT. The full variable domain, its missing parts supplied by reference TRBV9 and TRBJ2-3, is DSGVTQTPKHLITATGQRVTLRCSPRSGDLSVYWYQQSLDQGLQFLIQYYNGEERAKGNILERFSAQQFPDLHSELNLSSLELGDSALYFCASSATSGTDTQYFGPGTRLTVL.

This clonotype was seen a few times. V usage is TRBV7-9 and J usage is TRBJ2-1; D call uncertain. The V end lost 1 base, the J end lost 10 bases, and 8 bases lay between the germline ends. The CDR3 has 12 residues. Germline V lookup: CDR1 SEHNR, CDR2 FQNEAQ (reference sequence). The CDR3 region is CASSLVSWEQFF. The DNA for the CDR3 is TGTGCCAGCAGCTTAGTGAGTTGGGAGCAGTTCTTC.

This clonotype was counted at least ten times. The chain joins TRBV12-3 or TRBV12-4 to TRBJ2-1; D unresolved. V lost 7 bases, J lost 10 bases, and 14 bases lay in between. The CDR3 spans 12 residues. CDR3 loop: CASNWGGPEQFF. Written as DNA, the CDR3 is TGTGCCAGCAACTGGGGTGGTCCGGAGCAGTTCTTC.

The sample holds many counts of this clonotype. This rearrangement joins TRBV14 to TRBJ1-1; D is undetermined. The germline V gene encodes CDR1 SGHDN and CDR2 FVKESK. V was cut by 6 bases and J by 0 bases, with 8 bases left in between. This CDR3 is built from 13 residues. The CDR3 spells CASRLRMNTEAFF. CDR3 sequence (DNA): TGTGCCAGCAGGCTCAGAATGAACACTGAAGCTTTCTTT.

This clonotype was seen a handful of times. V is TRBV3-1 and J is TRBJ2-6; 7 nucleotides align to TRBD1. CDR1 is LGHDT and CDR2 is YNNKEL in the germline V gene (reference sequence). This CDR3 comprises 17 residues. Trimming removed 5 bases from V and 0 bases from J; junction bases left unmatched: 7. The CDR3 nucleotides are TGTGCCAGCAGCTCGGGACAGACTATCTCTGGGGCCAACGTCCTGACTTTC. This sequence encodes CASSSGQTISGANVLTF. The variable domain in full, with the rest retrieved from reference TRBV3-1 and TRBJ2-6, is DTAVSQTPKYLVTQMGNDKSIKCEQNLGHDTMYWYKQDSKKFLKIMFSYNNKELIINETVPNRFSPKSPDKAHLNLHINSLELGDSAVYFCASSSGQTISGANVLTFGAGSRLTVL.

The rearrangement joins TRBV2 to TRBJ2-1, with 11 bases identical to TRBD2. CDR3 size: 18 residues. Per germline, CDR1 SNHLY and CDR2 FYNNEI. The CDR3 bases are TGTACCATCTGTTTACAGGGGACTAGCGGCATTACCTACAATGAGCAGTTCTTC. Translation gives CTICLQGTSGITYNEQFF. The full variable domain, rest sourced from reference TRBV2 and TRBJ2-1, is EPEVTQTPSHQVTQMGQEVILRCVPISNHLYFYWYRQILGQKVEFLVSFYNNEISEKSEIFDDQFSVERPDGSNFTLKIRSTKLEDSAMYFCTICLQGTSGITYNEQFFGPGTRLTVL.

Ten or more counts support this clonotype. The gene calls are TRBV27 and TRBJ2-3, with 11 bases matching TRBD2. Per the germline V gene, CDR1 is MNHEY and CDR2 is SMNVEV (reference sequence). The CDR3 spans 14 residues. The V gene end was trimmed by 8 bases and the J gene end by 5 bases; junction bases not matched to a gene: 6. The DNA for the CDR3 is TGTGCCAGCCGCATAGCGGGAGGGGGAGATACGCAGTATTTT. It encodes CASRIAGGGDTQYF.

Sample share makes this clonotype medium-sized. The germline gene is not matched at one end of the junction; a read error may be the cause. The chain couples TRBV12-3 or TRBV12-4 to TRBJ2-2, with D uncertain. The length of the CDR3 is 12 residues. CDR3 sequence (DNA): TGCGCCAGCAGCTTAAACACCGGGGAGCTGTTTTTT. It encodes CASSLNTGELFF.

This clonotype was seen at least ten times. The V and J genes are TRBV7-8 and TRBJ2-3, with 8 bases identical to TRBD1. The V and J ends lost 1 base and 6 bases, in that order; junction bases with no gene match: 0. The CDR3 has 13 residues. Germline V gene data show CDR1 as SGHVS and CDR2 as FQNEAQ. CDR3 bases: TGTGCCAGCAGCTTAGGGACAGGGGATACGCAGTATTTT. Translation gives CASSLGTGDTQYF.

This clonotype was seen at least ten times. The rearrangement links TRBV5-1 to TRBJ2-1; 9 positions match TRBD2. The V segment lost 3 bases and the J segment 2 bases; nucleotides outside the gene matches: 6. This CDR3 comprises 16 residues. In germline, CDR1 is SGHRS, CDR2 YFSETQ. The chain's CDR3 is CASSYSLAGAYNEQFF. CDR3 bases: TGCGCCAGCAGCTACTCACTAGCGGGCGCCTACAATGAGCAGTTCTTC.

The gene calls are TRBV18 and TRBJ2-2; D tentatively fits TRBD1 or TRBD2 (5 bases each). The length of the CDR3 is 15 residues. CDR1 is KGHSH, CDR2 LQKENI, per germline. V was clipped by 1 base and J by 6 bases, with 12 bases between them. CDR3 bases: TGTGCCAGCTCACCACGGTTCAGGGAGTCCGGGGAGCTGTTTTTT. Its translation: CASSPRFRESGELFF.

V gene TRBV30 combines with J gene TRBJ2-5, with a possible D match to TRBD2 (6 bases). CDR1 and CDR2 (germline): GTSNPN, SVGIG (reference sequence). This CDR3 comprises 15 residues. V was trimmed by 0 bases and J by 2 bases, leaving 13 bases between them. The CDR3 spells CAWSVHSGVQETQYF. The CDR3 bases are TGTGCCTGGAGTGTACATAGCGGAGTGCAAGAGACCCAGTACTTC.

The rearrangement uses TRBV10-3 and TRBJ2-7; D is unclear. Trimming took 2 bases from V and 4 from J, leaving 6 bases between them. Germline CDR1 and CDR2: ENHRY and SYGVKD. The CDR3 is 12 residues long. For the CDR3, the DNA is TGTGCCATCAGTGAGGAGAATTACGAGCAGTACTTC. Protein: CAISEENYEQYF.

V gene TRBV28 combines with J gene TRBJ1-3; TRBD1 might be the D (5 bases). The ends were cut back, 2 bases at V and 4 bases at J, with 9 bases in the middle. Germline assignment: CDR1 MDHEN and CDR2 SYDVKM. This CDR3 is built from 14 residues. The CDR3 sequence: CASSLEGQGNTIYF. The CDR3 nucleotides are TGTGCCAGCAGTTTAGAGGGGCAAGGAAACACCATATATTTT.